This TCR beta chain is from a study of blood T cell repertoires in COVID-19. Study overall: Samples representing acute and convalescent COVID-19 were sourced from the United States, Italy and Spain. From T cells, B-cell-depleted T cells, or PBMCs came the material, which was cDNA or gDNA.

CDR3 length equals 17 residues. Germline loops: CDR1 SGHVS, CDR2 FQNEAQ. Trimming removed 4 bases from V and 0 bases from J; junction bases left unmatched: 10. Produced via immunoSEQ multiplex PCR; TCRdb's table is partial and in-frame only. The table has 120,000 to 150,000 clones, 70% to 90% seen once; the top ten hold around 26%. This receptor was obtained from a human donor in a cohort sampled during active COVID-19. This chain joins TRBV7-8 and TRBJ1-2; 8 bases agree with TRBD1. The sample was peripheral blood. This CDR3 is CASSSTRTGHTNYGYTF. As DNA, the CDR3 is TGTGCCAGCAGCTCCACCCGGACAGGGCATACTAACTATGGCTACACCTTC.